The 17 T cell receptor beta chains listed next were all sequenced from one sample in a study of spatial heterogeneity in lung cancer. Documented time point: sample taken at primary tumor resection. TCRs were sequenced from unsorted whole RNA of tumor, nontumor lung or PBMC. TCRdb recomputed calls from the 5' RACE reads with MiXCR, one row per CDR3 protein. Of about 1,600 distinct CDR3 sequences in the sample, under 30% were seen once. The source was PBMCs, collected at surgery. The receptors stem from a male donor with early-stage non-small cell lung cancer.

The J gene is TRBJ2-7, the V gene TRBV20-1; the match to TRBD2 covers 14 bases. V was pared by 5 bases and J by 3 bases, with 9 bases of the junction left unmatched. The CDR3 is 16 residues long. Germline values: CDR1 DFQATT, CDR2 SNEGSKA (reference sequence). For the CDR3, the DNA is TGCAGTGCTTACCCCGGGACTAGCGGGAGACTCTACGAGCAGTACTTC. Translated: CSAYPGTSGRLYEQYF.

This sequence joins TRBV30 and TRBJ1-1, with D possibly being TRBD1 (5 bases). V shed 4 bases and J shed 1 base, with 13 bases lying between them. The CDR3 is 14 amino acids. Germline V gene data show CDR1 as GTSNPN and CDR2 as SVGIG (reference sequence). The CDR3 DNA follows: TGTGCCTGGAACTTAGTCCAGGGGAACACTGAAGCTTTCTTT. This translates into CAWNLVQGNTEAFF.

This clonotype was counted ten times or more. The gene calls are TRBV2 and TRBJ2-7; D is perhaps TRBD1 or TRBD2 (7 bases each). This CDR3 comprises 15 residues. The germline V gene has CDR1 SNHLY and CDR2 FYNNEI. Trimming stripped 10 bases from V and 3 bases from J, with 22 bases between. The CDR3 spells CANRGGGPTNYEQYF. As DNA, the CDR3 is TGTGCCAACAGGGGAGGGGGGCCGACGAACTACGAGCAGTACTTC.

This clonotype was seen more than once but under ten times. V usage is TRBV6-5 and J usage is TRBJ1-2; D might be TRBD1 (5 bases). The V end was cut by 7 bases, the J end by 4 bases, with 19 bases between. Germline V CDR1 and CDR2: MNHEY, SVGAGI. CDR3 length: 15 residues. The CDR3 DNA follows: TGTGCCAGCAAAGTTAAGGACACCTACCGCTATGGCTACACCTTC. Its protein is CASKVKDTYRYGYTF.

This rearrangement joins TRBV5-4 to TRBJ2-3, with unresolved D. Trimming took 3 bases from V and 2 from J, leaving 4 bases between them. The germline V gene encodes CDR1 SGHNT and CDR2 YYREEE (reference sequence). The CDR3 sequence is 12 residues long. CDR3 region: CASSSVTDTQYF. The CDR3 DNA reads as TGTGCCAGCAGCTCGGTCACAGATACGCAGTATTTT.

V gene TRBV5-4 combines with J gene TRBJ2-5; D not resolved. Germline-derived CDR1 and CDR2 are SGHNT and YYREEE (reference sequence). The V and J ends lost 0 bases and 5 bases respectively, with 14 bases between them. The CDR3 spans 15 residues. Here the CDR3 DNA reads TGTGCCAGCAGCTTGGCCGGGCTGGAGATGGAGACCCAGTACTTC. It yields the protein CASSLAGLEMETQYF.

The chain's CDR3 is CASSLAIGTGTGDTDTQYF. The DNA for the CDR3 is TGTGCCAGCAGCTTAGCGATAGGGACCGGGACAGGGGACACAGATACGCAGTATTTT. This chain joins TRBV7-8 and TRBJ2-3; 10 bases are shared with TRBD1. This CDR3 is 19 amino acids long. Trimming took 0 bases from V and 2 from J; bases not matched to a gene: 11. CDR1 SGHVS and CDR2 FQNEAQ come from the germline V gene.

This clonotype counts as medium-sized. The chain employs TRBV2 and TRBJ1-5; no firm D call. The V end lost 4 bases, the J end lost 6 bases, and 10 bases lay between the germline ends. The CDR3 has 13 residues. Germline V CDR1 and CDR2: SNHLY, FYNNEI. DNA of the CDR3: TGTGCCAGCAGTGGCGACAAGTCTCAGCCCCAGCATTTT. This encodes CASSGDKSQPQHF.

This clonotype was seen a few times. The CDR3 coding sequence is TGTGCCAGCAGCTTAGTTAGTACGGGGGCTGAAGCTTTCTTT. As protein: CASSLVSTGAEAFF. The chain uses TRBV7-9 and TRBJ1-1, with TRBD1 as a possible D gene (5 bases). Germline CDR1 is SEHNR and CDR2 is FQNEAQ (reference sequence). The CDR3 runs to 14 residues. The ends were cut back, 1 base at V and 6 bases at J, with 12 bases in the middle. Full variable domain (rest looked up from reference TRBV7-9 and TRBJ1-1): DTGVSQNPRHKITKRGQNVTFRCDPISEHNRLYWYRQTLGQGPEFLTYFQNEAQLEKSRLLSDRFSAERPKGSFSTLEIQRTEQGDSAMYLCASSLVSTGAEAFFGQGTRLTVV.

The V gene is TRBV7-2, the J gene TRBJ2-7; 7 bases map to TRBD2. The CDR3 is made up of 13 amino acids. Germline loops: CDR1 SGHTA, CDR2 FQGNSA. Trimming removed 1 base from V and 3 bases from J; junction bases left unmatched: 0. This chain's CDR3 is CASSLGDYYEQYF. The CDR3 nucleotides read TGTGCCAGCAGCTTAGGGGACTACTACGAGCAGTACTTC.

This clonotype was detected only once. This chain connects TRBV9 to TRBJ2-3; D is perhaps TRBD1 (5 bases). The V gene's germline CDR1 is SGDLS and CDR2 YYNGEE. V shed 4 bases and J shed 4 bases, with 10 bases lying between them. The CDR3 contains 13 residues. The CDR3 here is CASSPWGADTQYF. CDR3 DNA: TGTGCCAGCAGCCCGTGGGGCGCAGATACGCAGTATTTT.

This clonotype is judged medium-sized. This sequence joins TRBV10-3 and TRBJ2-5; D is ambiguous. The V and J ends lost 4 bases and 2 bases respectively, with 11 bases between them. The CDR3 spans 14 residues. Germline-derived CDR1 and CDR2 are ENHRY and SYGVKD. CDR3 coding DNA: TGTGCCATCAGTGCCGGGCCAGGACAAGAGACCCAGTACTTC. Encoded protein: CAISAGPGQETQYF.

This clonotype came up a few times. The rearrangement links TRBV28 to TRBJ1-5, with TRBD1 as a possible D gene (5 bases). The V gene's germline CDR1 is MDHEN and CDR2 SYDVKM. Trimming took off 8 bases at V and 2 bases at J, with 16 bases between the two ends. The CDR3 has 15 residues. CDR3 coding DNA: TGTGCCAGCCTTTTGAGGGACGAGGGCAATCAGCCCCAGCATTTT. It specifies CASLLRDEGNQPQHF.

This clonotype was seen a handful of times. The chain carries TRBV12-3 or TRBV12-4 and TRBJ1-5; unclear D gene. Trimming left V 5 bases short and J 0 bases short, with 8 bases between. The length of the CDR3 is 14 residues. The CDR3 spells CASSINYSNQPQHF. The CDR3 nucleotides read TGTGCCAGCAGTATAAATTATAGCAATCAGCCCCAGCATTTT.

This chain joins TRBV27 and TRBJ2-5, with D unresolved. V was clipped by 4 bases and J by 1 base, with 13 bases between them. The CDR3 has 15 amino acids. The germline CDR1 and CDR2 sequences are MNHEY and SMNVEV (reference sequence). The CDR3 DNA reads TGTGCCAGCAGTTCTATTTTGGGGATCCAAGAGACCCAGTACTTC. Translated, it gives CASSSILGIQETQYF.

This clonotype was counted at least ten times. The V call is TRBV5-1, the J call TRBJ1-2; unclear D gene. In germline, CDR1 is SGHRS, CDR2 YFSETQ. The CDR3 is 13 amino acids. Trimming removed 2 bases from V and 3 bases from J, with 8 bases in between. Here the CDR3 reads CASSFRRYYGYTF. CDR3 sequence (DNA): TGCGCCAGCAGCTTTCGACGGTACTATGGCTACACCTTC.

J is TRBJ2-7 and V is TRBV12-3 or TRBV12-4; TRBD1 might be the D (5 bases). The V gene lost 7 bases and the J gene lost 1 base, with 14 bases spanning the gap. The length of the CDR3 is 14 residues. CDR3: CASTRSGLSYEQYF. As DNA, the CDR3 is TGTGCCAGCACTAGATCAGGGTTATCCTACGAGCAGTACTTC.